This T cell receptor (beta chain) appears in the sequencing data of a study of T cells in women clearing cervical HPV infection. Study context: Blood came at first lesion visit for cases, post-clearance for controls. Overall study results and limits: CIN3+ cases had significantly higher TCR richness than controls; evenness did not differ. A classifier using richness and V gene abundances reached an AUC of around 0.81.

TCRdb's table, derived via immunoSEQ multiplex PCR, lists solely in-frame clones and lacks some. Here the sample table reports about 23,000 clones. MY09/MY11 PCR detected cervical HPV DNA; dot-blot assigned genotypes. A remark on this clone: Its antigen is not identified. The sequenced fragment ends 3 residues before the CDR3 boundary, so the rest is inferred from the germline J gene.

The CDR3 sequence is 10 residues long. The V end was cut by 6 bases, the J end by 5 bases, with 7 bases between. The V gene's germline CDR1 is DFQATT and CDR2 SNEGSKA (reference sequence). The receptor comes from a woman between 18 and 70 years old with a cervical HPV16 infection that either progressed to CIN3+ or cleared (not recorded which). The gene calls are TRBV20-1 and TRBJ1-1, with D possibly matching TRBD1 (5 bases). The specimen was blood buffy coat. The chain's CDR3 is CSAGGTEAFF. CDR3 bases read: TGCAGTGCCGGGGGGACTGAA.